One T cell receptor (beta chain) is described in this entry. Within the sample, other DNA sequences also encode this same CDR3. Sequencing was performed with immunoSEQ multiplex PCR; in TCRdb, only in-frame clones are kept and a portion is missing. Counted here are some 68,000 clones, about 92% occurring once; the ten biggest clones make up under 0.6%. Patients of the Seattle cohort, enrolled during active infection, were followed longitudinally. This CDR3 region has 12 residues. Trimming took off 4 bases at V and 4 bases at J, with 8 bases between the two ends. Germline loops: CDR1 SEHNR, CDR2 FQNEAQ (reference sequence). This sample is drawn from a study of blood T cell repertoires in COVID-19.

The V gene is TRBV7-9, the J gene TRBJ2-7; possibly TRBD1 for D (5 bases). This receptor was obtained from a man in his forties or fifties with COVID-19, enrolled during active disease. The sequencing sample was made of peripheral blood. The CDR3 bases are TGTGCCAGCAGCTCGCAGGGTTACGAGCAGTACTTC. This sequence encodes CASSSQGYEQYF.